Listed below are T cell receptor beta chains from one sample, sequenced in a study of shared clonotypes between healthy human individuals. Assay: immunoSEQ multiplex PCR; the TCRdb copy retains only in-frame clones and omits some. The repertoire holds just under 350,000 clones, with less than 85% as singletons. The sequenced material came from memory CD4+ T cells sorted from blood. The receptors come from a man younger than 40 in good health. Both conserved end residues are part of each CDR3. A D gene is named only where the DNA matches it firmly. A row's size may be missing; if present it is once, few, many or a size class.

TRBJ1-1 - 12 - TRBV5-1 TGCGCCAGCAGCTTGGACGGATATGAAGCTTTCTTT CASSLDGYEAFF
TRBJ2-5 - 16 - TRBV4-2 TGTGCCAGCAGCCAAGGAGGCGGAGCTGGGCCAGAGACCCAGTACTTC CASSQGGGAGPETQYF
TRBJ1-2 few 14 TRBD1 TRBV30 TGTGCCTGGAGTGTTGGGACAGCAAACTATGGCTACACCTTC CAWSVGTANYGYTF
TRBJ1-3 - 15 - TRBV2 TGTGCCAGCAGTGAAATACGAAGCTCTGGAAACACCATATATTTT CASSEIRSSGNTIYF
TRBJ1-3 once 16 - TRBV18 TGTGCCAGCTCACCACACGTGGGGAGCTCTGGAAACACCATATATTTT CASSPHVGSSGNTIYF
TRBJ1-5 - 16 TRBD1 TRBV6-6 TGTGCCAGCAGTCCCCATGACAGGGGGCGATATCAGCCCCAGCATTTT CASSPHDRGRYQPQHF
TRBJ1-2 few 15 TRBD1 TRBV4-3 TGCGCCAGCTCCCCGGGACAGGGGGCAAGGCATGGCTACACCTTC CASSPGQGARHGYTF
TRBJ2-7 - 14 - TRBV18 TGTGCCAGCTCCCAGGGGAGGGAGCCCTACGAGCAGTACTTC CASSQGREPYEQYF
TRBJ1-4 - 13 - TRBV28 TGTGCCAGCAGTCCTGGACCGTTGAGGACACTGTTTTTT CASSPGPLRTLFF
TRBJ2-1 - 13 TRBD2 TRBV7-2 TGTGCCGGGGAGCGGGACCGCTACAATGAGCAGTTCTTC CAGERDRYNEQFF
TRBJ2-2 - 14 TRBD1 TRBV11-2 TGTGCCAGCAGCTTGGGGACAGGGGTCGGGGAGCTGTTTTTT CASSLGTGVGELFF
TRBJ2-2 - 15 - TRBV7-2 TGTGCCAGCAGCGTAGCTCCGAGGGGCACCGGGGAGCTGTTTTTT CASSVAPRGTGELFF
TRBJ2-1 - 16 - TRBV19 TGTGCCAGTAGTATGGGGGCTGGTGGCGGTTACAATGAGCAGTTCTTC CASSMGAGGGYNEQFF
TRBJ1-2 - 12 - TRBV18 TGTGCCAGCTCAACAGCCCTATCTGGCTACACCTTC CASSTALSGYTF
TRBJ2-7 - 11 - TRBV30 TGTGCCTGGAGACAGGGTGGAGAGCAGTACTTC CAWRQGGEQYF
TRBJ2-5 once 14 TRBD2 TRBV5-4 TGTGCCAGCAGCTTGAGGACTAGCGTCGAGACCCAGTACTTC CASSLRTSVETQYF
TRBJ2-6 - 19 - TRBV27 TGTGCCAGCACCCACTCGGTCCTAGCTTGGAACTCTGGGGCCAACGTCCTGACTTTC CASTHSVLAWNSGANVLTF
TRBJ2-3 - 18 - TRBV5-4 TGTGCCAGCAGCTTGGAGCTTACCGGCTGGGATAGCACAGATACGCAGTATTTT CASSLELTGWDSTDTQYF
TRBJ1-3 - 12 - TRBV25-1 TGTGCCAGTGAAAACGGGAGGAACACCATATATTTT CASENGRNTIYF
TRBJ2-7 - 17 - TRBV27 TGTGCCAGCAGTTTATGGGGAGAAAAGGTCGATGCTTACGAGCAGTACTTC CASSLWGEKVDAYEQYF
TRBJ1-2 few 18 TRBD1 TRBV28 TGTGCCAGCAGTTTAGGCGGTACATGGGACAGGGCTAACTATGGCTACACCTTC CASSLGGTWDRANYGYTF
TRBJ2-7 - 12 - TRBV29-1 TGCAGCGTACGAGGGCAGTCCTACGAGCAGTACTTC CSVRGQSYEQYF
TRBJ2-1 - 15 - TRBV27 TGTGCCAGCAGTGCTACCCCCCTCGACTACAATGAGCAGTTCTTC CASSATPLDYNEQFF
TRBJ2-1 - 12 - TRBV29-1 TGCAGCGTTGACCGCGGATACAATGAGCAGTTCTTC CSVDRGYNEQFF
TRBJ2-7 - 14 - TRBV6-6 TGTGCCAGCACCCCAAGTGCAGGGTACTACGAGCAGTACTTC CASTPSAGYYEQYF
TRBJ2-2 - 14 - TRBV11-3 TGTGCCAGCAGCTTCAGAGAGAACACCGGGGAGCTGTTTTTT CASSFRENTGELFF
TRBJ1-3 - 15 - TRBV6-5 TGTGCCAGCAGTTGGTATGCGAACTCTGGAAACACCATATATTTT CASSWYANSGNTIYF
TRBJ2-2 - 13 - TRBV6-5 TGTGCCAGCAGACGACCCGGCCCCGGGGAGCTGTTTTTT CASRRPGPGELFF
TRBJ1-1 many 14 TRBD1 TRBV7-8 TGTGCCAGCAGCCAAACCAGGGGGCGGACTGAAGCTTTCTTT CASSQTRGRTEAFF
TRBJ2-6 - 15 TRBD2 TRBV19 TGTGCCAGTGGACTAGCCGGCTCTGGGGCCAACGTCCTGACTTTC CASGLAGSGANVLTF
TRBJ2-1 once 16 - TRBV6-1 TGTGCCAGCAGTGGAGGGACTTCTCTCTCCTACAATGAGCAGTTCTTC CASSGGTSLSYNEQFF
TRBJ2-1 - 16 TRBD2 TRBV5-4 TGTGCCAGCAGCTTGGGGGGGACTAGCGGGAGGAATGAGCAGTTCTTC CASSLGGTSGRNEQFF
TRBJ2-5 - 13 TRBD2 TRBV2 TGTGCCAGCAGTACGGGACTAGAAGAGACCCAGTACTTC CASSTGLEETQYF
TRBJ2-3 - 15 - TRBV21-1 TGTGCCAGCACTTCCGGCAGGGTCCGCACAGATACGCAGTATTTT CASTSGRVRTDTQYF
TRBJ2-2 - 14 - TRBV9 TGTGCCAGCAAGACTTCGGCGAACACCGGGGAGCTGTTTTTT CASKTSANTGELFF
TRBJ2-5 - 13 - TRBV10-3 TGTGCCATCAGGTCCGGGCCGGGGGAGACCCAGTACTTC CAIRSGPGETQYF
TRBJ2-2 - 13 TRBD1 TRBV30 TGTGCCGGACAGGGGTTTCGCACCGGGGAGCTGTTTTTT CAGQGFRTGELFF
TRBJ2-3 - 14 - TRBV2 TGTGCCAGCAGTGAATTCAATGGCGGTGATACGCAGTATTTT CASSEFNGGDTQYF
TRBJ2-6 - 16 - TRBV4-3 TGCGCCAGCAGCCAAGAAACTGGGTCTGGGGCCAACGTCCTGACTTTC CASSQETGSGANVLTF
TRBJ2-3 few 15 TRBD2 TRBV28 TGTGCCAGCGGACTAGCGGGAGGGCCCTTAGATACGCAGTATTTT CASGLAGGPLDTQYF